Shown below are 20 T cell receptor beta chains from a single sample sequenced in a study of graft-versus-host responses after intestinal transplantation. Antigens of these TCRs are unknown. TCRdb's table, derived via immunoSEQ multiplex PCR, lists solely in-frame clones and lacks some. The profile covers around 110,000 clones, with 85% to 95% appearing a single time and around 1% taken by the ten largest. The sequenced sample was unstimulated CD8+ T cells sorted from spleen or lymph node cells, obtained before transplant. All receptors derive from a human donor who was the organ donor for an intestinal transplant.

The chain employs TRBV5-8 and TRBJ1-2; TRBD1 might be the D (6 bases). V gave up 7 bases and J gave up 6 bases, with 7 bases separating them. The CDR3 consists of 10 residues. From germline, CDR1 is SGHTS and CDR2 YDEGEE. CDR3 DNA: TGTGCCAGCGAGGGGGATGGCTACACCTTC. Its translation: CASEGDGYTF.

The chain employs TRBV2 and TRBJ2-7; no clear D. The V and J ends lost 1 base and 5 bases respectively, with 15 bases between them. Germline V gene data show CDR1 as SNHLY and CDR2 as FYNNEI. The CDR3 spans 15 residues. As DNA, the CDR3 is TGTGCCAGCAGTGAAGTACAAGCAGGTAGCCACGAGCAGTACTTC. Its protein product is CASSEVQAGSHEQYF.

V is TRBV7-3 and J is TRBJ2-7; 10 bases are a match to TRBD1. The V and J ends lost 5 bases and 4 bases, in that order; junction bases with no gene match: 8. This CDR3 spans 15 amino acids. Per germline, CDR1 SGHTA and CDR2 FQGTGA. The CDR3 DNA is TGTGCCAGCAGCCCCTCGGGACAGGGGAGATACGAGCAGTACTTC. Its translation: CASSPSGQGRYEQYF.

The rearrangement uses TRBV5-5 and TRBJ2-1, with TRBD1 identical over 7 bases. The CDR3 runs to 17 residues. CDR1 and CDR2 from the germline V gene are SGHKS and YYEKEE (reference sequence). The ends lost 1 base at V and 4 bases at J; junction bases unmatched: 11. The CDR3, as DNA: TGTGCCAGCAGCTTGCAAAACAGGGGAAAGATATACAATGAGCAGTTCTTC. Protein sequence: CASSLQNRGKIYNEQFF.

The V and J genes are TRBV19 and TRBJ2-1, with D unclear. The V end was cut by 0 bases, the J end by 7 bases, with 7 bases between. From germline, CDR1 is LNHDA and CDR2 SQIVND (reference sequence). The CDR3 totals 13 residues. Here the CDR3 reads CASSIEGKNEQFF. In DNA, the CDR3 is TGTGCCAGTAGTATAGAAGGGAAAAATGAGCAGTTCTTC.

The CDR3 sequence is CASSLGADNQPQHF. CDR3 sequence (DNA): TGTGCCAGCAGCTTGGGGGCGGATAATCAGCCCCAGCATTTT. This chain uses TRBV7-9 with TRBJ1-5; TRBD1 might be the D (6 bases). Deletions cut 3 bases from V and 4 bases from J, with 10 bases between. Germline V gene data show CDR1 as SEHNR and CDR2 as FQNEAQ (reference sequence). This CDR3 contains 14 residues. Full variable domain (remainder filled in from reference TRBV7-9 and TRBJ1-5): DTGVSQNPRHKITKRGQNVTFRCDPISEHNRLYWYRQTLGQGPEFLTYFQNEAQLEKSRLLSDRFSAERPKGSFSTLEIQRTEQGDSAMYLCASSLGADNQPQHFGDGTRLSIL.

V is TRBV28 and J is TRBJ2-7; D gene unclear. V dropped 3 bases and J dropped 4 bases, with 13 bases sitting between them. Germline CDR1 reads MDHEN; CDR2 reads SYDVKM. This CDR3 spans 14 amino acids. The CDR3: CASSFSPGKYEQYF. In nucleotides, the CDR3 is TGTGCCAGCAGTTTTTCTCCTGGGAAGTACGAGCAGTACTTC.

V and J are TRBV2 and TRBJ2-1, with 8 bases lining up with TRBD2. The CDR3 loop spans 13 amino acids. Trimming at V came to 6 bases and at J to 8 bases, leaving 6 bases not matched to a gene. Per germline, CDR1 SNHLY and CDR2 FYNNEI. The CDR3 nucleotides are TGTGCCAGCAGCGGACTAGCTTGGGATGAGCAGTTCTTC. It translates to CASSGLAWDEQFF.

This sequence joins TRBV14 and TRBJ2-5, with D unresolved. This CDR3 has 15 residues. Germline V gene sequence: CDR1 SGHDN, CDR2 FVKESK. Trimming took 1 base from V and 4 from J, leaving 13 bases between them. CDR3 amino acids: CASSQGNTSPETQYF. In DNA form, the CDR3 reads TGTGCCAGCAGCCAAGGGAACACCTCCCCAGAGACCCAGTACTTC. Drawing the rest from reference TRBV14 and TRBJ2-5, the complete variable domain is EAGVTQFPSHSVIEKGQTVTLRCDPISGHDNLYWYRRVMGKEIKFLLHFVKESKQDESGMPNNRFLAERTGGTYSTLKVQPAELEDSGVYFCASSQGNTSPETQYFGPGTRLLVL.

The gene calls are TRBV4-1 and TRBJ1-6; D gene ambiguous. The ends were cut back, 2 bases at V and 7 bases at J, with 12 bases in the middle. Germline V gene lookup returns CDR1 MGHRA and CDR2 YSYEKL. The CDR3 is 15 residues long. The chain's CDR3 is CASSQWGPGNSPLHF. The CDR3 DNA follows: TGCGCCAGCAGCCAATGGGGTCCAGGAAATTCACCCCTCCACTTT.

The chain employs TRBV11-3 and TRBJ2-5; D not resolved. V was pared by 6 bases and J by 4 bases, with 18 bases between. Looked up from germline, CDR1 is SGHNT and CDR2 is YENEEA. The CDR3 runs 15 residues. As DNA, the CDR3 is TGTGCCAGCAGGGAATGGGTAAAGGCTGGAGAGACCCAGTACTTC. Protein: CASREWVKAGETQYF.

The rearrangement joins TRBV11-3 to TRBJ2-1; 10 bases fit TRBD1. Germline CDR1 is SGHNT and CDR2 is YENEEA. The CDR3 covers 16 residues. The J segment lost 7 bases and the V segment lost 0 bases, leaving 6 bases of the junction unmatched. CDR3 in DNA: TGTGCCAGCAGCTTAGATTATAGGACAGGGGGTAATGAGCAGTTCTTC. The encoded protein is CASSLDYRTGGNEQFF.

This chain connects TRBV28 to TRBJ1-4; tentative D call: TRBD1 (5 bases). This CDR3 comprises 14 residues. The V and J ends lost 5 bases and 8 bases respectively, with 15 bases between them. Germline V lookup: CDR1 MDHEN, CDR2 SYDVKM. CDR3 in DNA: TGTGCCAGCAGTGGTGGGGAATGGGGGGAAAAACTGTTTTTT. This encodes CASSGGEWGEKLFF.

The chain couples TRBV30 to TRBJ2-7; D not certain. V was shortened by 0 bases and J by 3 bases, with 15 bases between the two germline ends. The CDR3 extends over 15 amino acids. Looked up from germline, CDR1 is GTSNPN and CDR2 is SVGIG (reference sequence). CDR3 DNA: TGTGCCTGGAGTGTCCCATCGCCGTATGACTACGAGCAGTACTTC. It specifies CAWSVPSPYDYEQYF.

The V gene is TRBV6-5, the J gene TRBJ2-1, with unresolved D. CDR3 length: 14 amino acids. Trimming stripped 5 bases from V and 6 bases from J, with 14 bases between. Germline assignment: CDR1 MNHEY and CDR2 SVGAGI. The CDR3 loop is CASSLGWLVNEQFF. CDR3 coding DNA: TGTGCCAGCAGTCTAGGGTGGCTAGTCAATGAGCAGTTCTTC.

The rearrangement uses TRBV28 and TRBJ1-1; TRBD1 agrees at 7 bases. Germline loops: CDR1 MDHEN, CDR2 SYDVKM. The CDR3 runs 17 residues. The trim removed 2 bases at V and 1 base at J, leaving 10 bases unmatched. The CDR3 sequence is CASSLRAGGAGNTEAFF. The CDR3 DNA is TGTGCCAGCAGTTTACGGGCAGGGGGGGCTGGGAACACTGAAGCTTTCTTT.

The chain couples TRBV6-1 to TRBJ2-7, with 7 positions matching TRBD2. Germline V CDR1 and CDR2: MNHNS, SASEGT. V was clipped by 9 bases and J by 4 bases; unmatched bases: 15. The CDR3 extends over 15 amino acids. CDR3 loop: CASGSGRGNNYEQYF. DNA of the CDR3: TGTGCCAGTGGTTCCGGGCGGGGGAACAATTACGAGCAGTACTTC.

This clone was detected a few times. The chain links TRBV5-8 to TRBJ2-7, with 7 bases aligning to TRBD2. Germline CDR1 is SGHTS and CDR2 is YDEGEE. The CDR3 consists of 16 residues. V lost 1 base to trimming and J lost 0 bases; unmatched junction nucleotides: 7. Written as DNA, the CDR3 is TGTGCCAGCAGCTTGCTCCCTAGCGGTTACTCCTACGAGCAGTACTTC. This codes for CASSLLPSGYSYEQYF. Based on the CDR3 plus reference TRBV5-8 and TRBJ2-7, the full variable domain is EAGVTQSPTHLIKTRGQQATLRCSPISGHTSVYWYQQALGLGLQFLLWYDEGEERNRGNFPPRFSGRQFPNYSSELNVNALELEDSALYLCASSLLPSGYSYEQYFGPGTRLTVT.

This chain joins TRBV30 and TRBJ2-1; 10 nucleotides line up with TRBD2. V was pared by 7 bases and J by 6 bases, with 12 bases of the junction left unmatched. The CDR3 spans 15 residues. Germline values: CDR1 GTSNPN, CDR2 SVGIG (reference sequence). The CDR3 reads CASNIAGGYINEQFF. CDR3 DNA: TGTGCCTCGAATATAGCGGGAGGCTATATCAATGAGCAGTTCTTC. The variable domain in full, completed from reference TRBV30 and TRBJ2-1, reads SQTIHQWPATLVQPVGSPLSLECTVEGTSNPNLYWYRQAAGRGLQLLFYSVGIGQISSEVPQNLSASRPQDRQFILSSKKLLLSDSGFYLCASNIAGGYINEQFFGPGTRLTVL.

This rearrangement joins TRBV19 to TRBJ2-1, with 8 bases fitting TRBD2. J was trimmed by 5 bases and V by 2 bases; bases with no gene match: 5. Germline V gene sequence: CDR1 LNHDA, CDR2 SQIVND (reference sequence). CDR3 length: 15 amino acids. The CDR3 DNA sequence: TGTGCCAGTAGTATAATTAGCGGGAATCACAATGAGCAGTTCTTC. Protein product: CASSIISGNHNEQFF. The whole variable domain, filled in from reference TRBV19 and TRBJ2-1, reads DGGITQSPKYLFRKEGQNVTLSCEQNLNHDAMYWYRQDPGQGLRLIYYSQIVNDFQKGDIAEGYSVSREKKESFPLTVTSAQKNPTAFYLCASSIISGNHNEQFFGPGTRLTVL.